This T cell receptor (beta chain) is drawn from a study of blood T cell repertoires in COVID-19. V shed 5 bases, J shed 3 bases, and the junction held 10 bases outside the gene matches. The CDR3 extends over 16 amino acids. CDR1 and CDR2 (germline): SGHTA, FQGTGA. Original data processing: Nucleated cell counts were estimated from reference gene primer amplification. The data were produced by immunoSEQ multiplex PCR, yet TCRdb's version contains in-frame clones alone and is incomplete. V and J calls and clone size follow that table, whereas D and trimming were derived from the DNA. The table has approximately 85,000 clones, 81% seen once; the top ten hold about 13%.

The receptor's source is a human donor in a cohort sampled during active COVID-19. The specimen was peripheral blood. The V and J genes are TRBV7-3 and TRBJ2-4; 7 nucleotides match TRBD2. CDR3 DNA sequence: TGTGCCAGCAGCCCCCCCGGGGGGAAGGGCAAAAACATTCAGTACTTC. This encodes CASSPPGGKGKNIQYF.